This T cell receptor beta chain was sequenced for a study of blood T cell repertoires in COVID-19. Germline V CDR1 and CDR2: LGHDT, YNNKEL (reference sequence). Unmatched junction bases numbered 7, after V lost 4 bases and J lost 4 bases. The CDR3 sequence is 14 residues long. In the original analysis: Estimates of nucleated cell counts were drawn from the amplification of reference gene primers. The repertoire was sequenced with immunoSEQ multiplex PCR; TCRdb's copy has only in-frame clones and lacks some. That table is the source of V, J and clone size, and D and trimming were worked out from the DNA. In the table there are more than 85,000 clones, around 90% of which are singletons.

The origin of this receptor is a human donor in a cohort sampled during active COVID-19. This chain connects TRBV3-1 (or the pseudogene TRBV3-2) to TRBJ2-7; 7 bases are a match to TRBD2. The sample taken for sequencing was peripheral blood. The chain's CDR3 is CASSPGLVLYEQYF. The CDR3 DNA follows: TGTGCCAGCAGCCCAGGACTAGTTCTATACGAGCAGTACTTC.